This TCR beta chain was retrieved from a study of blood T cell repertoires in COVID-19. At the level of the study: Sites in the United States, Italy and Spain provided acute and convalescent COVID-19 samples. PBMCs, B-cell-depleted T cells, or T cells were the source of the cDNA or gDNA that made up the material.

Source study methods: Counts of nucleated cells, estimated from reference gene primer amplification, were obtained. Measured with immunoSEQ multiplex PCR; TCRdb has only the in-frame clones, and not every one. V, J and clone size derive from that table, while D and trimming were established from the DNA sequence. The sample includes about 87,000 clones, approximately 89% of them seen just once. In germline, CDR1 is LGHDT, CDR2 YNNKEL (reference sequence). CDR3 length equals 14 residues. The V and J ends lost 5 bases and 2 bases, in that order; junction bases with no gene match: 5. Source material: peripheral blood. This chain uses TRBV3-1 (or the pseudogene TRBV3-2) with TRBJ2-5; the match to TRBD1 covers 7 bases. The sequence was collected from a human donor with acute or convalescent COVID-19. The donor label of this sample is uncertain. The CDR3: CASSVLGQQETQYF. For the CDR3, the DNA is TGTGCCAGCAGCGTTTTGGGACAGCAAGAGACCCAGTACTTC.